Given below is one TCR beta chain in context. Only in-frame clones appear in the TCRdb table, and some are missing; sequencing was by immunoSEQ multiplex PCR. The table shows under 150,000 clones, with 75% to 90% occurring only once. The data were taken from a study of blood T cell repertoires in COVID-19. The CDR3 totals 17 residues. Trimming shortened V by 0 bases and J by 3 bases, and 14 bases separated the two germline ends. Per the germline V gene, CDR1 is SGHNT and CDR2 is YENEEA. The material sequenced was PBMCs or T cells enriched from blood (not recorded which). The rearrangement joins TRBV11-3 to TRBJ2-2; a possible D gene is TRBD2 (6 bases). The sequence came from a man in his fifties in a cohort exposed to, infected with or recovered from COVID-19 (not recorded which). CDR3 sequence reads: CASSLEGGAEHTGELFF. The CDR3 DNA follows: TGTGCCAGCAGCTTAGAGGGCGGGGCAGAGCACACCGGGGAGCTGTTTTTT.